This T cell receptor beta chain was obtained from a study of vaccination effects on CD4 cells after COVID-19 (dated by TCRdb to between 2021 and 2022). About the study as a whole: Participants received two doses of either the BNT162b2 or the mRNA-1273 mRNA SARS-CoV-2 vaccine. A total of around eleven COVID-19 convalescent patients and a handful of SARS-CoV-2-naive healthy vaccine recipients were included in the full study. Cultures from other donors in the study were sequenced using the Oncomine TCR Beta short-read assay on an Illumina iSeq 100. In both COVID-19 convalescent patients and infection-naive vaccine recipients, the study compared SARS-CoV-2 spike-specific CD4+ TCR repertoires from before mRNA vaccination with those from after it. What the work shows at the level of the full study, not this receptor alone: In healthy vaccine recipients, vaccine-induced clones were almost all SARS-CoV-2 mono-reactive, with only 1 of 255 cross-reactive with common cold coronaviruses. Limitations of the study were the small number of convalescent patients and the absence of early post-infection timepoints. Marked clonal contraction was observed in both infection-induced and vaccine-induced clones at late post-vaccination timepoints, consistent with waning T cell responses.

Library method: the immunoSEQ multiplex PCR assay. DNA from the cultured, isolated CD4+ T cells was subjected to TCR beta CDR3 sequencing. The authors' analysis ran thus. The analysis removed non-productive TCR sequences, trimmed reads to the CDR3 region, and retained only CDR3s that were 7 or more amino acids long. The MANAFEST web app was used to identify antigen-specific clonotypes by comparing expansion in peptide wells with expansion in reference cultures. To be called positive, a clone needed expansion at FDR<0.05 compared with the reference and with all other wells, an odds ratio greater than 5, and a frequency greater than 0.1% in two replicate wells. A clonotype was called cross-reactive if it was significantly expanded both in SARS-CoV-2 spike wells and in at least one common cold coronavirus spike condition. CDR3 similarity was assessed by Levenshtein distance with the stringdist R package, and unrooted trees were built with ape in R 3.6.1. TCRdb provides this immuneACCESS table in a form limited to in-frame rearrangements. Some clones are lacking; in checked studies, under half of them reflect an unresolved V gene, and why the rest are absent is not known. Clone size and the V and J calls come from that table; the DNA yielded D and trimming. Within this sample are about 38,000 clones, with around 68% of them counted one time only. In total, the top ten clones hold 20% to 25% of the sample.

In the ViraFEST assay, PBMC were stimulated with viral peptide pools, and TCR sequencing was then used to find antigen-specific CD4+ T cell clonotypes based on their expansion. After 10 to 11 days of culture, CD4+ T cells were isolated with the EasySep CD4+ T cell isolation kit. The absence of prior SARS-CoV-2 infection in healthy vaccine recipients was confirmed by negative nucleocapsid antibodies before and after vaccination. Each well held under 2.5 million PBMC cultured in IMDM containing 5% human AB serum, 8 to 10 IU/ml IL-2 and gentamicin, along with roughly 10 ug/ml peptides. Half of the culture medium was replaced with fresh IL-2-containing medium on days 3 and 7. Unless otherwise noted, each peptide stimulation condition was cultured in triplicate wells. PBMC were separated from whole blood using Ficoll-Paque Plus gradient centrifugation and were then either cryopreserved at -140C or used fresh. The overlapping peptide pools covered the spike proteins of SARS-CoV-2 as well as those of the common cold coronaviruses HCoV-NL63, HCoV-OC43 and HCoV-229E. The QIAamp micro DNA kit was used to extract genomic DNA from the cultured CD4+ T cells.

For this clone: The clone's antigen remains unknown. The input lacks base qualities; no much larger clone sits a single base away.

V trim: 5 bases; J trim: 5 bases; unmatched bases: 9. CDR1 MDHEN and CDR2 SYDVKM are derived from the germline V gene. The CDR3 starts with the cysteine, ends with the phenylalanine, and has 16 residues. The sequence is cut down to CDR3 DNA, 48 bases in frame from base 1. This receptor chain uses TRBV28 and TRBJ1-5, with 10 bases matching TRBD1. This specimen consisted of CD4+ T cells from PBMCs cultured with SARS-CoV-2 spike peptides, obtained before COVID-19 vaccination. Interpreted using the paper, the cell subset or site label stands for: SARS-CoV-2 spike overlapping peptide pool stimulation. This clonotype originated in a human donor who received a COVID-19 vaccine. The DNA sequence follows: TGTGCCAGCAGTACTTCCCCGGGGACAGGGGATCAGCCCCAGCATTTT. Protein translation: CASSTSPGTGDQPQHF.